Listed below are T cell receptor beta chains from one sample, sequenced in a study of blood T cell repertoires in COVID-19. This table comes from immunoSEQ multiplex PCR, and its TCRdb copy is limited to in-frame clones, with some not included. Of about 410,000 clones in the sample, roughly nine tenths were seen once. The sequenced sample was PBMCs or T cells enriched from blood (not recorded which). The receptors here all came from a woman in her thirties who had recovered from COVID-19. Each CDR3 is given without its conserved first and last residue.

TRBJ2-7 TRBV4-1 ASSQNRGFSYEQY
TRBJ2-2 TRBV5-4 ASSWGTGGRGTGELF
TRBJ2-1 TRBV7-8 ASSRTGTYEQF
TRBJ2-7 TRBV12-3/TRBV12-4 ASSGLSYEQY
TRBJ2-3 TRBV5-1 ASSWDRGGLDTQY
TRBJ1-5 TRBV28 ASSRDQGWRH
TRBJ2-7 TRBV27 ASSLLASGSYEQY
TRBJ1-1 TRBV27 ASRLTGLNTEAF
TRBJ2-3 TRBV7-6 ASSPRFGRGSTDTQY
TRBJ1-2 TRBV2 ASSAGQGAGGYT
TRBJ2-1 TRBV5-1 ASSFEDNEQF
TRBJ1-2 TRBV11-2 ASSLDLGTRTYGYT
TRBJ1-3 TRBV9 ASSVEGVGSGNTIY
TRBJ2-7 TRBV10-1 ASSGLGRSSEQY
TRBJ1-1 TRBV7-9 ASSLVAENTEAF
TRBJ2-5 TRBV3-1/TRBV3-2 ASSQGHIQETQY
TRBJ1-1 TRBV6-5 ASAPRRSEAF
TRBJ1-2 TRBV6-2/TRBV6-3 ASSLRATGNYGYT
TRBJ2-7 TRBV3-1/TRBV3-2 ASSQTLKGEQY
TRBJ1-1 TRBV30 AWSSQGQGKTEAF
TRBJ1-2 TRBV5-1 ASSLAAAGGANLVGYT
TRBJ1-2 TRBV4-1 ASSQDTRLVGGYT
TRBJ2-1 TRBV6-2/TRBV6-3 ASSYTETYNEQF
TRBJ2-5 TRBV7-6 ASSLDGGMETQY